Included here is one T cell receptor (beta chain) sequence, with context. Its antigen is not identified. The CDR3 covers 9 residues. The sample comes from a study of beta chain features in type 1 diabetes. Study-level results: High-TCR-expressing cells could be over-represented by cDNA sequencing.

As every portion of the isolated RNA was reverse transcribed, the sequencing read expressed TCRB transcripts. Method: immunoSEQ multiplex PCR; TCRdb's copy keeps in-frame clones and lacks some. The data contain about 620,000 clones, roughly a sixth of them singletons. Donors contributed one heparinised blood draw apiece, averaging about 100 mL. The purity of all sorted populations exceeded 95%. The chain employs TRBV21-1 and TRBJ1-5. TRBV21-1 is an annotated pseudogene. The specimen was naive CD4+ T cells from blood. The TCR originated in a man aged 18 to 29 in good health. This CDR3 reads CARNQPQHF. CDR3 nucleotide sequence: TGTGCCAGAAATCAGCCCCAGCATTTT.